This T cell receptor (beta chain) was recovered during a study of OX40 agonist ivuxolimab in advanced cancers. Study-level background: Averaging roughly 60 years in age, with a range of roughly 20 to 80, the cohort was approximately 84% male. Three patients, one with hepatocellular carcinoma and two with cutaneous melanoma, achieved partial responses. The study, taken as a whole, reports: Some patients without response likewise showed low normalized clonal expansion. Averaging showed that CD8+ T cells had more expanded clones than CD4+ did.

Germline CDR1 is SGDLS and CDR2 is YYNGEE. J was trimmed by 5 bases and V by 2 bases; bases with no gene match: 5. The CDR3 has 14 residues. Generated by immunoSEQ multiplex PCR, the TCRdb table keeps only in-frame clones and is missing some. The repertoire holds about 91,000 clones, 87% seen once, with approximately 0.49% in the top ten. About this clone itself: The target antigen is unknown.

This clonotype originated in an adult with an advanced solid tumor such as melanoma, head and neck, liver or kidney cancer. The sequencing here drew on CD4+ or CD8+ T cells sorted from blood, taken in a trial of the OX40 agonist ivuxolimab. The rearrangement uses TRBV9 and TRBJ2-7, with 9 nucleotides matching TRBD1. The CDR3 loop is CASSVRDRAHEQYF. CDR3 sequence (DNA): TGTGCCAGCAGCGTCCGGGACAGGGCCCACGAGCAGTACTTC.